This is a list of T cell receptor beta chains from one sample in a study of memory CD4+ T cells and cytomegalovirus serostatus. Data came from immunoSEQ multiplex PCR; TCRdb stores just in-frame clones and leaves some out. The sample consists of 40,000 to 50,000 clones, around 82% of them appearing once. The sequenced material came from memory CD4+ T cells from blood. These receptors all stem from an adult in good health and CMV-seronegative. CDR3s include the opening cysteine and the closing phenylalanine or tryptophan. The D gene is left open where the match is weak. Not all rows give a size; the values are once, few, many and, for expanded clones, a class.

>TRBD1|TRBJ2-7|TRBV7-9|few|16
CASSLIGTGGSYEQYF
TGTGCCAGCAGCCTAATAGGGACAGGGGGGTCCTACGAGCAGTACTTC
>NA|TRBJ2-7|TRBV7-3|NA|13
CASSPDSLREQYF
TGTGCCAGCAGCCCGGACAGCCTTAGAGAGCAGTACTTC
>NA|TRBJ1-5|TRBV6-5|NA|14
CASSYAGVDQPQHF
TGTGCCAGCAGTTACGCAGGGGTGGATCAGCCCCAGCATTTT
>TRBD1|TRBJ1-6|TRBV5-4|NA|20
CASSLRPGQGTNSYNSPLHF
TGTGCCAGCAGCTTGCGACCGGGACAGGGGACCAACTCCTATAATTCACCCCTCCACTTT
>TRBD1|TRBJ1-6|TRBV28|few|14
CASSPRQGISPLHF
TGTGCCAGCAGTCCACGACAGGGGATCTCACCCCTCCACTTT
>TRBD1|TRBJ1-2|TRBV9|NA|15
CASSSRQGRNYGYTF
TGTGCCAGCAGCTCGAGACAGGGCCGAAACTATGGCTACACCTTC
>TRBD2|TRBJ2-3|TRBV27|NA|15
CASSLRLAGDNTQYF
TGTGCCAGCAGTTTGCGGCTAGCGGGGGATAATACGCAGTATTTT
>TRBD1|TRBJ2-2|TRBV5-1|NA|16
CASSLVQGADTGELFF
TGCGCCAGCAGCTTGGTACAGGGGGCGGACACCGGGGAGCTGTTTTTT
>TRBD1|TRBJ2-2|TRBV7-2|NA|14
CASSHGTGDRELFF
TGTGCCAGCAGCCACGGGACAGGCGACCGGGAGCTGTTTTTT
>NA|TRBJ2-1|TRBV19|NA|16
CASSHLQGMKTDEQFF
TGTGCCAGTAGTCATCTCCAGGGGATGAAGACGGATGAGCAGTTCTTC
>NA|TRBJ1-2|TRBV5-6|NA|15
CASSTGRTNNYGYTF
TGTGCCAGCAGCACCGGACGAACGAATAACTATGGCTACACCTTC
>TRBD2|TRBJ2-7|TRBV7-2|NA|14
CASSRLAGDYEQYF
TGTGCCAGCAGCAGACTAGCGGGGGACTACGAGCAGTACTTC
>NA|TRBJ2-2|TRBV2|NA|14
CASSELTNTGELFF
TGTGCCAGCAGTGAGTTGACGAACACCGGGGAGCTGTTTTTT
>NA|TRBJ1-2|TRBV5-1|NA|14
CASSFTGRDYGYTF
TGCGCCAGCAGCTTTACAGGGCGAGACTATGGCTACACCTTC
>TRBD2|TRBJ2-3|TRBV11-3|NA|15
CASSLTSGGVDTQYF
TGTGCCAGCAGCCTGACTAGCGGGGGGGTGGATACGCAGTATTTT
>NA|TRBJ2-7|TRBV6-5|once|14
CASSYSGLNYEQYF
TGTGCCAGCAGTTACTCGGGACTCAACTACGAGCAGTACTTC
>TRBD1|TRBJ2-7|TRBV7-3|medium-sized|18
CASSLGFGLGQGLNEQYF
TGTGCCAGCAGTCTAGGGTTCGGCCTGGGACAGGGGCTAAACGAGCAGTACTTC
>NA|TRBJ2-7|TRBV19|NA|13
CASTAVQGRKQYF
TGTGCCAGTACAGCAGTTCAAGGGCGCAAGCAGTACTTC
>TRBD1|TRBJ2-5|TRBV7-7|NA|14
CASSETGRQETQYF
TGTGCCAGCAGCGAGACAGGGCGACAAGAGACCCAGTACTTC
>TRBD1|TRBJ1-2|TRBV5-6|NA|15
CASSLVGTGFYGYTF
TGTGCCAGCAGCTTGGTGGGGACAGGTTTCTATGGCTACACCTTC
>TRBD1|TRBJ2-3|TRBV18|NA|12
CASSPPRGRRYF
TGTGCCAGCTCACCACCTAGGGGGCGTCGGTATTTT
>NA|TRBJ2-7|TRBV18|NA|19
CASSPYTIGKTTFSYEQYF
TGTGCCAGCTCACCCTACACGATAGGGAAGACCACCTTCTCCTACGAGCAGTACTTC